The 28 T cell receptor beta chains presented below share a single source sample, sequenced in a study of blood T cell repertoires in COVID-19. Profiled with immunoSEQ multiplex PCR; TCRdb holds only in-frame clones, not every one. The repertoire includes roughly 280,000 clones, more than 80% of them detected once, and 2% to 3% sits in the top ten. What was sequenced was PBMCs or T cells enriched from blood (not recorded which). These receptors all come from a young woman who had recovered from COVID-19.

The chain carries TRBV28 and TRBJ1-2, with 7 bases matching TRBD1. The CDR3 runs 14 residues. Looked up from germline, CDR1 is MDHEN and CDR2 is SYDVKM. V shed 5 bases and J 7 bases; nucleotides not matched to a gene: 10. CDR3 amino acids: CASSTNRGLGGYTF. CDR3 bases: TGTGCCAGCAGTACCAACAGGGGACTGGGTGGCTACACCTTC.

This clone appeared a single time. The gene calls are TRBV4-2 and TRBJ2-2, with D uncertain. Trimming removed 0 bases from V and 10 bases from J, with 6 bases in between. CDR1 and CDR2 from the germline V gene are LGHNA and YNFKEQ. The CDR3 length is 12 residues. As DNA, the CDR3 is TGTGCCAGCAGCCAAGATCCCCAGGAGCTGTTTTTT. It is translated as CASSQDPQELFF.

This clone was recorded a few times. CDR3 coding DNA: TGTGCCAGCAGTAATCAGCGGGGGAGCTACAATGAGCAGTTCTTC. It encodes CASSNQRGSYNEQFF. This chain uses TRBV6-6 with TRBJ2-1, with 8 bases that match TRBD2. Trimming removed 5 bases from V and 3 bases from J; junction bases left unmatched: 6. Germline CDR1 and CDR2: MNHNY and SVGAGI (reference sequence). This CDR3 contains 15 residues.

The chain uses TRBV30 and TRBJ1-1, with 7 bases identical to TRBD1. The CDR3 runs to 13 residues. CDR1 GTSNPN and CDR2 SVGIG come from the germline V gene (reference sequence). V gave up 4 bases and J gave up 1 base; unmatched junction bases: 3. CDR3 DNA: TGTGCCTGGAAGGGACAGCCGAACACTGAAGCTTTCTTT. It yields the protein CAWKGQPNTEAFF.

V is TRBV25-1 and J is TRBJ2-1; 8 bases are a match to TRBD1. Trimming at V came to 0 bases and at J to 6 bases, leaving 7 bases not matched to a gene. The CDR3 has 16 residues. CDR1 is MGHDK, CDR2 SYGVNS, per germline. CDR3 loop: CASSEYFGTGSNEQFF. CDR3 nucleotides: TGTGCCAGCAGTGAATATTTTGGGACAGGCTCCAATGAGCAGTTCTTC.

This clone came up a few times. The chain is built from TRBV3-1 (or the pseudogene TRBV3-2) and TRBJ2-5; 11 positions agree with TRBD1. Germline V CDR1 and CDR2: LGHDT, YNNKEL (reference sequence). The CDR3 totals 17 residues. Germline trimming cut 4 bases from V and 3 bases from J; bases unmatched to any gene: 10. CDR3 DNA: TGTGCCAGCAGCCCCCTTATTTCGGGACAGGGGGAAGAGACCCAGTACTTC. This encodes CASSPLISGQGEETQYF.

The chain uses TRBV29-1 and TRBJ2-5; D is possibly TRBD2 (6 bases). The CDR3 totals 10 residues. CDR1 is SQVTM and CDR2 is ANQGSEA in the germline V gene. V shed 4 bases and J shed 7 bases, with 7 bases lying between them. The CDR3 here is CSVGGGTQYF. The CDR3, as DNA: TGCAGCGTTGGGGGAGGGACCCAGTACTTC. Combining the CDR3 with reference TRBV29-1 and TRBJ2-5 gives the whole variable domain SAVISQKPSRDICQRGTSLTIQCQVDSQVTMMFWYRQQPGQSLTLIATANQGSEATYESGFVIDKFPISRPNLTFSTLTVSNMSPEDSSIYLCSVGGGTQYFGPGTRLLVL.

The DNA for the CDR3 is TGTGCCAGCAGTCCTTCTGGGACAGGGTCCTTGTATGAGCAGTTCTTC. Protein product: CASSPSGTGSLYEQFF. V usage is TRBV28 and J usage is TRBJ2-1; 9 bases align to TRBD1. Germline V CDR1 and CDR2: MDHEN, SYDVKM. The length of the CDR3 is 16 residues. Trimming removed 5 bases from V and 8 bases from J; junction bases left unmatched: 13.

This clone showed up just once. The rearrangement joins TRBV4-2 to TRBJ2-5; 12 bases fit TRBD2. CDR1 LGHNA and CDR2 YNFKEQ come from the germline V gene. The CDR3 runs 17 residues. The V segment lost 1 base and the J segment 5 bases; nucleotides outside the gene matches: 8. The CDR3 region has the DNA TGTGCCAGCAGCCAAGGGACTAGCGGGGCCGCGGGGGAGACCCAGTACTTC. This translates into CASSQGTSGAAGETQYF.

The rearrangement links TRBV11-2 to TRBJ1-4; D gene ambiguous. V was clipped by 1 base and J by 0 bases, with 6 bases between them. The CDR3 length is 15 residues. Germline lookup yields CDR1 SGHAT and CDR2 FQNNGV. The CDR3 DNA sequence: TGTGCCAGCAGCTTAGTCGGGGCAACTAATGAAAAACTGTTTTTT. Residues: CASSLVGATNEKLFF. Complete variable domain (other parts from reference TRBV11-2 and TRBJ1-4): EAGVAQSPRYKIIEKRQSVAFWCNPISGHATLYWYQQILGQGPKLLIQFQNNGVVDDSQLPKDRFSAERLKGVDSTLKIQPAKLEDSAVYLCASSLVGATNEKLFFGSGTQLSVL.

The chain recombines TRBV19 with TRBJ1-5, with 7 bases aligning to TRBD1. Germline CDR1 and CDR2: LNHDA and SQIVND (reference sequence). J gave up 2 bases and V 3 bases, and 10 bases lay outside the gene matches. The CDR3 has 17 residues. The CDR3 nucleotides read TGTGCCAGTAGTATCTGGCAGGGGGTTAGTGGCAATCAGCCCCAGCATTTT. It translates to CASSIWQGVSGNQPQHF.

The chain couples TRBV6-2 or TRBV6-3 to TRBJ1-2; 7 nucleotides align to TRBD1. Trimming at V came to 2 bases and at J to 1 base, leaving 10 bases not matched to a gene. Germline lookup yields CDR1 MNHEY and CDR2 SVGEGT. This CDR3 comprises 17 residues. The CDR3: CASSYTDTGDGNYGYTF. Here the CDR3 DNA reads TGTGCCAGCAGTTACACCGACACAGGGGACGGTAACTATGGCTACACCTTC.

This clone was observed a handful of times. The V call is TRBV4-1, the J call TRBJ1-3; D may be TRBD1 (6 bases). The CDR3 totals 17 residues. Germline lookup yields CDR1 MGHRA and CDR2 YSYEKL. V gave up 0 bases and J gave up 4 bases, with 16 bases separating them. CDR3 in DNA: TGCGCCAGCAGCCAAGATGAGGCGGGGGCTTTCGGAAACACCATATATTTT. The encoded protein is CASSQDEAGAFGNTIYF.

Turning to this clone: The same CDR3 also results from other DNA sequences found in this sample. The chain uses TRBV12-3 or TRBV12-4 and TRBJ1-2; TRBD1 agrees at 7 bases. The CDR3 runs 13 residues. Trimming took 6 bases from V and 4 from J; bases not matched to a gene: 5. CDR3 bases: TGTGCCAGCAGCCTGGGACAGTTCTATGGCTACACCTTC. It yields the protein CASSLGQFYGYTF.

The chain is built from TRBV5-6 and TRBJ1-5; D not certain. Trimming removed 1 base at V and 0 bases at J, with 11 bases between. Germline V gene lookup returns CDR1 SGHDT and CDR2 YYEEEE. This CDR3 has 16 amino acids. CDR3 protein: CASSLYPPDSNQPQHF. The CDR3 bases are TGTGCCAGCAGCTTGTATCCACCAGATAGCAATCAGCCCCAGCATTTT. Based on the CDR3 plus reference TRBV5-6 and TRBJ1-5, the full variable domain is DAGVTQSPTHLIKTRGQQVTLRCSPKSGHDTVSWYQQALGQGPQFIFQYYEEEERQRGNFPDRFSGHQFPNYSSELNVNALLLGDSALYLCASSLYPPDSNQPQHFGDGTRLSIL.

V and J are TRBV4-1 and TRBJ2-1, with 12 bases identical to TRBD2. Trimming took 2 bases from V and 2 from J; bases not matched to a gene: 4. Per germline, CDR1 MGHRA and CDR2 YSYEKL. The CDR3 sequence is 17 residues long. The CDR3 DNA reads TGCGCCAGCAGCCAACCTCGGACTAGCGGGGCCTACAATGAGCAGTTCTTC. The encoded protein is CASSQPRTSGAYNEQFF.

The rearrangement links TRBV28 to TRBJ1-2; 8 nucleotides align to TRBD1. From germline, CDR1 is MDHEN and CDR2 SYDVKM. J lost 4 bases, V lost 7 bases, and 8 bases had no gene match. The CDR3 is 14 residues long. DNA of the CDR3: TGTGCCAGCACGGTACCAGGGGGCGCCTATGGCTACACCTTC. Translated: CASTVPGGAYGYTF.

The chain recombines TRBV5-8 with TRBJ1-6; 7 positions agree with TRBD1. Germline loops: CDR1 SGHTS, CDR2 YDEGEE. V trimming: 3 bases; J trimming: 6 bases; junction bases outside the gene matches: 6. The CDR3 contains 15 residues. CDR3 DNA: TGTGCCAGCAGCTCCCCTTGGGACAGTAATTCACCCCTCCACTTT. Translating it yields CASSSPWDSNSPLHF.

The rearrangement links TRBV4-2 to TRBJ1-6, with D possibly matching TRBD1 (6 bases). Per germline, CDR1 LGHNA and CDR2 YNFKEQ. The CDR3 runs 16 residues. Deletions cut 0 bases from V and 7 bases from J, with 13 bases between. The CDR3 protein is CASSQDRQGSNSPLHF. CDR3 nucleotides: TGTGCCAGCAGCCAAGATCGCCAGGGGTCGAATTCACCCCTCCACTTT.

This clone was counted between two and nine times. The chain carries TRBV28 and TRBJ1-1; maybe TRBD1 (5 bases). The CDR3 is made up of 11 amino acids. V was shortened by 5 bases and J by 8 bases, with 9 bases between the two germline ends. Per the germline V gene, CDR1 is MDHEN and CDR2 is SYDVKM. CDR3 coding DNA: TGTGCCAGCAGTCTTCAGGGAGAAGCTTTCTTT. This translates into CASSLQGEAFF.

CDR3 sequence reads: CASSMGGGTEAFF. For the CDR3, the DNA is TGTGCCAGTAGTATGGGGGGGGGCACTGAAGCTTTCTTT. The chain links TRBV19 to TRBJ1-1; D perhaps matches TRBD1 (5 bases). Germline CDR1 and CDR2: LNHDA and SQIVND (reference sequence). V lost 3 bases, J lost 4 bases, and 9 bases lay in between. The CDR3 spans 13 residues. Full variable domain (outside the CDR3, taken from reference TRBV19 and TRBJ1-1): DGGITQSPKYLFRKEGQNVTLSCEQNLNHDAMYWYRQDPGQGLRLIYYSQIVNDFQKGDIAEGYSVSREKKESFPLTVTSAQKNPTAFYLCASSMGGGTEAFFGQGTRLTVV.

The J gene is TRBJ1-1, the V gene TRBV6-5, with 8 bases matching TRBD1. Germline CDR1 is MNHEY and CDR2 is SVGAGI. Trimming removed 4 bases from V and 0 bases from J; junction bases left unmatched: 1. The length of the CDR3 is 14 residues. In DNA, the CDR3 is TGTGCCAGCAGTTTGACAGGGGTGAACACTGAAGCTTTCTTT. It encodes CASSLTGVNTEAFF.

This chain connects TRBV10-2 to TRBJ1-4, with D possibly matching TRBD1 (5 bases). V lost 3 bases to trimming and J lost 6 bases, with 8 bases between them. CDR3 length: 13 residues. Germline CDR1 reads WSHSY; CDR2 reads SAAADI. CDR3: CASSERGYEKLFF. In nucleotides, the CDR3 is TGCGCCAGCAGTGAAAGGGGTTATGAAAAACTGTTTTTT.

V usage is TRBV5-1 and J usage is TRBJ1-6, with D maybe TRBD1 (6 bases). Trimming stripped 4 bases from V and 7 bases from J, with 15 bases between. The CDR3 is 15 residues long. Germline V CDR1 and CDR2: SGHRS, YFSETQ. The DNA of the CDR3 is TGCGCCAGCAGCAGACAAGATACAGGGAATTCACCCCTCCACTTT. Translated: CASSRQDTGNSPLHF.

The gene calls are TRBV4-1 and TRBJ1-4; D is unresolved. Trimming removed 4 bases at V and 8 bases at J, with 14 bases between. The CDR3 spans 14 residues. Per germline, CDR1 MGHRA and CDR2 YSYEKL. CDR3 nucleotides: TGCGCCAGCAGCCCTCCGGGGATAAAGGAAAAACTGTTTTTT. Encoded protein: CASSPPGIKEKLFF.

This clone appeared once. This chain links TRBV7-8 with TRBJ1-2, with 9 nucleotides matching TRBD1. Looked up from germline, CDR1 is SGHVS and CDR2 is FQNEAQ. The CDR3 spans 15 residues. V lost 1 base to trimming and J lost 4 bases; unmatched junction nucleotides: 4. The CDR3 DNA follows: TGTGCCAGCAGCTTAGACAGGGGGCGAGGCTATGGCTACACCTTC. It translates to CASSLDRGRGYGYTF.

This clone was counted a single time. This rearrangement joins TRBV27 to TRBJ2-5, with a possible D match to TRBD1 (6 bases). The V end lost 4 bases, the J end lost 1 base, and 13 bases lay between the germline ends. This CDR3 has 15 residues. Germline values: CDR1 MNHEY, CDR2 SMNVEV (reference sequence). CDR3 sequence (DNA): TGTGCCAGCAGTTCGTCAGGGGCCCTCCAAGAGACCCAGTACTTC. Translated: CASSSSGALQETQYF.

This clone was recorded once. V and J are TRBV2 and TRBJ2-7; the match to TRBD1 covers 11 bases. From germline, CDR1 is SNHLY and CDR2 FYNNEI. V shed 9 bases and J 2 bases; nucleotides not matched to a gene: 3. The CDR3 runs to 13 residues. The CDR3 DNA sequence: TGTGCCAGTGGGGGACAGGGGGCCTACGAGCAGTACTTC. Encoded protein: CASGGQGAYEQYF.